The 10 T cell receptor beta chains listed next were all sequenced from one sample in a study of blood T cell repertoires in COVID-19. Using immunoSEQ multiplex PCR, the repertoire was profiled, and TCRdb retains in-frame clones only, with some absent. The repertoire holds about 150,000 clones, with about 86% as singletons. Source material: peripheral blood. The receptors come from a woman in her sixties or seventies with acute or convalescent COVID-19.

V and J are TRBV7-2 and TRBJ1-2; D is possibly TRBD1 (6 bases). V lost 5 bases and J lost 3, with 16 bases in between. Germline CDR1 reads SGHTA; CDR2 reads FQGNSA. CDR3 length: 15 residues. Written as DNA, the CDR3 is TGTGCCAGCAGCCTCGCCAGGGGAGGGTACTATGGCTACACCTTC. Translation gives CASSLARGGYYGYTF.

J is TRBJ1-5 and V is TRBV10-2, with TRBD1 matching 7 bases. V shed 3 bases, J shed 4 bases, and the junction held 0 bases outside the gene matches. The CDR3 runs to 13 residues. Germline CDR1 reads WSHSY; CDR2 reads SAAADI. CDR3 sequence reads: CASSEQGNQPQHF. CDR3 coding DNA: TGCGCCAGCAGTGAACAGGGGAATCAGCCCCAGCATTTT.

The rearrangement joins TRBV10-3 to TRBJ1-1, with TRBD1 matching over 7 bases. The V and J ends lost 7 bases and 4 bases, in that order; junction bases with no gene match: 6. This CDR3 is built from 13 residues. The germline gives CDR1 ENHRY, CDR2 SYGVKD. The CDR3 DNA sequence: TGTGCCATCAATACAGGGGTGGGCACTGAAGCTTTCTTT. Translation gives CAINTGVGTEAFF.

The V and J genes are TRBV30 and TRBJ1-2; the match to TRBD1 covers 8 bases. In germline, CDR1 is GTSNPN, CDR2 SVGIG (reference sequence). Trimming removed 7 bases from V and 4 bases from J; junction bases left unmatched: 8. CDR3 size: 13 residues. This CDR3 reads CASYRGSAYGYTF. In nucleotides, the CDR3 is TGTGCCTCATACAGGGGGAGTGCCTATGGCTACACCTTC.

This chain uses TRBV9 with TRBJ2-3; no firm D call. With 4 bases removed from V and 6 bases from J, the gap between germline ends came to 6 bases. Per the germline V gene, CDR1 is SGDLS and CDR2 is YYNGEE. The CDR3 length is 11 residues. This CDR3 is CASSHSDTQYF. The CDR3 coding sequence is TGTGCCAGCAGCCACAGTGATACGCAGTATTTT.

This chain uses TRBV14 with TRBJ1-1, with D hard to call. The CDR3 covers 12 residues. Germline-derived CDR1 and CDR2 are SGHDN and FVKESK. The germline V and J ends were trimmed by 0 bases and 11 bases, with 10 bases remaining between them. The CDR3 sequence is CASSQDYHGAFF. CDR3 DNA sequence: TGTGCCAGCAGCCAAGATTACCACGGGGCTTTCTTT.

The chain joins TRBV6-1 to TRBJ1-2; 7 bases are shared with TRBD1. Per germline, CDR1 MNHNS and CDR2 SASEGT. The CDR3 loop spans 17 amino acids. Germline trimming cut 0 bases from V and 1 base from J; bases unmatched to any gene: 8. CDR3 DNA sequence: TGTGCCAGCAGTGAAGCGGGGATCCACAGGGGTAACTATGGCTACACCTTC. Translated, it gives CASSEAGIHRGNYGYTF.

The gene calls are TRBV11-1 and TRBJ2-1; D not resolved. The CDR3 length is 13 residues. Germline V gene lookup returns CDR1 SGHAT and CDR2 FQDESV (reference sequence). The V end was cut by 4 bases, the J end by 7 bases, with 11 bases between. CDR3 DNA: TGTGCCAGCAGCTCCTACGCGAAGAATGAGCAGTTCTTC. Protein: CASSSYAKNEQFF.

A word on this clone: The same CDR3 arises from other DNA sequences in this sample as well. The rearrangement links TRBV6-5 to TRBJ1-6; D might be TRBD1 (6 bases). The V end lost 6 bases, the J end lost 0 bases, and 9 bases lay between the germline ends. Germline values: CDR1 MNHEY, CDR2 SVGAGI. CDR3 length: 15 residues. The CDR3 nucleotides read TGTGCCAGCAGAGGACAGAGCTCCTATAATTCACCCCTCCACTTT. It codes for CASRGQSSYNSPLHF.

This clone was recorded a few times. The chain recombines TRBV19 with TRBJ1-2; TRBD1 might be the D (5 bases). The CDR3 length is 13 residues. Germline V CDR1 and CDR2: LNHDA, SQIVND (reference sequence). Deletions cut 5 bases from V and 7 bases from J, with 14 bases between. The CDR3 spells CASSYGDWGGYTF. The CDR3 coding sequence is TGTGCCAGTAGTTATGGGGACTGGGGTGGCTACACCTTC.